This TCR beta chain was found in a study of metastatic and nonmetastatic thyroid tumors. Original methodology: The study's classifier, a distant-metastasis tool for papillary thyroid cancer, was built using CDR3 differences across clinicopathological groups. TCRdb called clones again from the PCR reads with MiXCR. TCRdb, not the authors, supplied the V and J calls. The sample lists approximately 40,000 clones; 28% were seen once. Treatment of any kind had been given to no patient before thyroid surgery. The CDR3 is made up of 13 amino acids. Trimming took off 7 bases at V and 3 bases at J, with 13 bases between the two ends. Looked up from germline, CDR1 is SGHRS and CDR2 is YFSETQ. Findings and caveats of the study: Benign nodules were reported to have significantly lower TCR beta diversity than malignant thyroid tumors, in blood and tumor.

Turning to this clone: What it recognizes is unknown.

Sequencing was performed on blood. The sequence was obtained from a male donor with papillary thyroid cancer or a benign thyroid nodule (not recorded which). Some clones in this sample may be carry-over from other donors' samples. The chain has TRBV5-1 and TRBJ1-1; no definite D call. This CDR3 is CASRAEQYTEAFF. The DNA of the CDR3 is TGCGCCAGCCGGGCAGAGCAGTACACTGAAGCTTTCTTT.